A single sample is the source of the 27 T cell receptor beta chains below, sequenced in a study of blood T cells in healthy people across ages. Then a second PCR, running roughly 6 to 12 cycles, was carried out with a sample-barcoded 5' primer and a J-beta primer mix. TCRdb processed the 5' RACE reads anew with MiXCR; each CDR3 protein has one entry. The repertoire holds 780,000 or so distinct CDR3 sequences, with 45% to 70% as singletons. Sample: blood. These receptors were collected from a man aged 35 to 55 in good health.

J is TRBJ2-1 and V is TRBV7-3; D is possibly TRBD2 (5 bases). Germline V gives CDR1 SGHTA, CDR2 FQGTGA. V lost 5 bases and J 3 bases, leaving 14 bases between the germline ends. The CDR3 consists of 15 residues. The CDR3, as DNA: TGTGCCAGCAGCCCCGGAGGAGAAAACTACAATGAGCAGTTCTTC. Encoded protein: CASSPGGENYNEQFF.

This chain joins TRBV7-9 and TRBJ2-5; D gene unclear. From germline, CDR1 is SEHNR and CDR2 FQNEAQ (reference sequence). The germline V and J ends were trimmed by 2 bases and 7 bases, with 11 bases remaining between them. This CDR3 comprises 13 residues. CDR3 region: CASSLSWDTTQYF. In DNA, the CDR3 is TGTGCCAGCAGCTTAAGCTGGGATACGACCCAGTACTTC.

V is TRBV6-6 and J is TRBJ2-1, with TRBD1 identical over 8 bases. CDR1 and CDR2 from the germline V gene are MNHNY and SVGAGI (reference sequence). V shed 4 bases, J shed 9 bases, and the junction held 14 bases outside the gene matches. The CDR3 runs to 16 residues. In nucleotides, the CDR3 is TGTGCCAGCAGTTCGCCGAGACAGGGGTTTCTCGGTGAGCAGTTCTTC. This sequence encodes CASSSPRQGFLGEQFF.

V and J are TRBV7-9 and TRBJ2-3; tentatively, D is TRBD1 (6 bases). Trimming took 3 bases from V and 3 from J, leaving 10 bases between them. The CDR3 length is 14 residues. CDR1 is SEHNR and CDR2 is FQNEAQ in the germline V gene (reference sequence). Here the CDR3 DNA reads TGTGCCAGCAGCTTCCATAGGGGGACAGATACGCAGTATTTT. Encoded protein: CASSFHRGTDTQYF.

This clonotype was counted only a few times. V is TRBV6-2 or TRBV6-3 and J is TRBJ2-1; 8 bases line up with TRBD1. The DNA matches TRBJ2-7 better at its end, which makes the J call doubtful. CDR3 size: 14 residues. Per the germline V gene, CDR1 is MNHEY and CDR2 is SVGEGT. CDR3 sequence reads: CASSYVTGDNEQYF. Here the CDR3 DNA reads TGTGCCAGCAGTTATGTGACAGGGGACAATGAGCAGTACTTC.

The chain combines TRBV20-1 with TRBJ1-5; TRBD1 agrees at 7 bases. Germline V CDR1 and CDR2: DFQATT, SNEGSKA (reference sequence). The CDR3 has 13 residues. With 6 bases clipped from V and 4 bases from J, the junction kept 6 bases outside the gene matches. The CDR3 bases are TGCAGTGCCCACACAGGGGTAAATCAGCCCCAGCATTTT. It encodes CSAHTGVNQPQHF.

The chain has TRBV7-9 and TRBJ1-1, with a tentative D call TRBD1 (5 bases). CDR3 length: 15 residues. V lost 1 base, J lost 5 bases, and 14 bases lay in between. From germline, CDR1 is SEHNR and CDR2 FQNEAQ (reference sequence). The CDR3 DNA sequence: TGTGCCAGCAGCTTAGGGGGAGGGGAAGGGACTGAAGCTTTCTTT. Encoded protein: CASSLGGGEGTEAFF.

V is TRBV6-2 or TRBV6-3 and J is TRBJ2-5; D gene unclear. The J call may be mistaken, given a closer DNA end match to TRBJ2-7. The germline CDR1 and CDR2 sequences are MNHEY and SVGEGT. This CDR3 has 11 residues. CDR3 in amino acids: CASTLGHEQYF. The CDR3 nucleotides are TGTGCCAGCACCCTAGGGCACGAGCAGTACTTC.

Concerning this clonotype: Relative to the germline gene, one junction end is altered; a read error may explain this. The chain joins TRBV6-6 to TRBJ2-4; D is ambiguous. The assigned J gene may be wrong: the sequence end matches TRBJ2-5 better. Germline V gene lookup returns CDR1 MNHNY and CDR2 SVGAGI (reference sequence). There are 12 residues in the CDR3. Here the CDR3 DNA reads TGTGCCGGCAGTTTTTTCCAAGAGACCCAGTACTTC. It specifies CAGSFFQETQYF.

This clonotype was detected a few times. The chain joins TRBV12-3 or TRBV12-4 to TRBJ2-1; a weak D match, TRBD1 (5 bases). The CDR3 runs to 14 residues. Trimming took off 0 bases at V and 4 bases at J, with 7 bases between the two ends. CDR3 in DNA: TGTGCCAGCAGTTTAGCGCAGGGTTACAATGAGCAGTTCTTC. Translating gives CASSLAQGYNEQFF.

V is TRBV12-3 or TRBV12-4 and J is TRBJ2-5; 7 nucleotides agree with TRBD2. The CDR3 is 12 amino acids. After removal of 6 bases from V and 5 bases from J, the junction contained 3 bases not matched to a gene. In nucleotides, the CDR3 is TGTGCCAGCAGCGGGGGGTGGGAGACCCAGTACTTC. Amino acids: CASSGGWETQYF.

On this clonotype itself: One end of the junction fails to match germline, which may point to a read error. The chain combines TRBV30 with TRBJ2-5; D is tentatively TRBD1 or TRBD2 (5 bases each). The CDR3 is 14 amino acids. Germline assignment: CDR1 GTSNPN and CDR2 SVGIG (reference sequence). CDR3 bases: TGTGCCTGGAGTGTACGCAGGGACCAAGGGACCCAGTACTTC. This translates into CAWSVRRDQGTQYF.

J is TRBJ2-5 and V is TRBV27; 12 bases fit TRBD2. Germline V gene sequence: CDR1 MNHEY, CDR2 SMNVEV (reference sequence). The CDR3 loop spans 14 amino acids. Trimming took 8 bases from V and 4 from J; bases not matched to a gene: 5. As DNA, the CDR3 is TGTGCCAGCCCTAGCGGGAGGGGTAGAGAGACCCAGTACTTC. The encoded protein is CASPSGRGRETQYF.

This chain joins TRBV29-1 and TRBJ2-7; D is perhaps TRBD1 (6 bases). The CDR3 totals 12 residues. Germline CDR1 SQVTM, CDR2 ANQGSEA. The germline V and J ends were trimmed by 4 bases and 5 bases, with 12 bases remaining between them. CDR3 region: CSVAKGTNEQYF. Here the CDR3 DNA reads TGCAGCGTTGCGAAGGGGACAAACGAGCAGTACTTC.

The sample holds a few counts of this clonotype. This rearrangement joins TRBV7-2 to TRBJ2-5; no clear D. V lost 3 bases to trimming and J lost 3 bases, with 8 bases between them. Germline CDR1 SGHTA, CDR2 FQGNSA. This CDR3 contains 13 residues. CDR3 sequence (DNA): TGTGCCAGCAGCTTTCCCCACGAAGAGACCCAGTACTTC. Residues: CASSFPHEETQYF.

V and J are TRBV20-1 and TRBJ2-3; D call uncertain. The CDR3 loop spans 14 amino acids. The germline gives CDR1 DFQATT, CDR2 SNEGSKA (reference sequence). Trimming stripped 0 bases from V and 2 bases from J, with 9 bases between. Here the CDR3 reads CSARDPDFTDTQYF. Written as DNA, the CDR3 is TGCAGTGCTAGAGATCCAGATTTCACAGATACGCAGTATTTT.

The chain couples TRBV28 to TRBJ2-1; no clear D gene. Germline values: CDR1 MDHEN, CDR2 SYDVKM. V lost 8 bases to trimming and J lost 6 bases, with 8 bases between them. This CDR3 has 11 residues. The CDR3 coding sequence is TGTGCCAGCCTCGCAGGCAATGAGCAGTTCTTC. This sequence encodes CASLAGNEQFF.

CDR3: CASSEGYLGDYGYTF. For the CDR3, the DNA is TGTGCCAGCAGTGAAGGGTATTTGGGCGACTATGGCTACACCTTC. V is TRBV6-1 and J is TRBJ1-2; D ambiguous. The CDR3 consists of 15 residues. Per germline, CDR1 MNHNS and CDR2 SASEGT. Trimming pared 1 base from V and 3 bases from J, leaving 12 bases between.

CDR3 sequence (DNA): TGTGCCGGTACCCAGGGACGAAAATACAATGAGCAGTTCTTC. The encoded protein is CAGTQGRKYNEQFF. V usage is TRBV6-5 and J usage is TRBJ2-1, with D perhaps being TRBD1 or TRBD2 (5 bases each). The V gene's germline CDR1 is MNHEY and CDR2 SVGAGI. The CDR3 extends over 14 amino acids. V was pared by 11 bases and J by 4 bases, with 18 bases between.

The V gene is TRBV12-3 or TRBV12-4, the J gene TRBJ2-3, with D tentatively TRBD2 (5 bases). The CDR3 runs 13 residues. Trimming took 6 bases from V and 4 from J, leaving 11 bases between them. CDR3 region: CASRSGGPDTQYF. For the CDR3, the DNA is TGTGCCAGCAGAAGCGGCGGGCCAGATACGCAGTATTTT.

The rearrangement joins TRBV13 to TRBJ2-5; D remains unclear. CDR1 and CDR2 (germline): PRHDT, FYEKMQ (reference sequence). V shed 3 bases and J shed 3 bases, with 8 bases lying between them. CDR3 length equals 13 residues. The CDR3 coding sequence is TGTGCCAGCAGCTTCGGGCACAAAGAGACCCAGTACTTC. Translating gives CASSFGHKETQYF.

As for this clonotype: A junction boundary mismatches the germline segment, possibly from a read error. V and J are TRBV28 and TRBJ2-5, with TRBD2 identical over 8 bases. Germline V gives CDR1 MDHEN, CDR2 SYDVKM. The CDR3 is made up of 15 amino acids. CDR3 nucleotides: TGTGCCAGCAGGCCCACTAGCGGAGTTCAAGAGGCCCAGTACTTC. Encoded protein: CASRPTSGVQEAQYF.

The genes are TRBV27 and TRBJ2-7; D call uncertain. The CDR3 sequence is 14 residues long. Germline V CDR1 and CDR2: MNHEY, SMNVEV (reference sequence). V was cut by 8 bases and J by 7 bases, with 21 bases left in between. CDR3 amino acids: CASRLDGFLGEQYF. CDR3 nucleotides: TGTGCCAGCCGGTTGGACGGCTTTCTTGGGGAGCAGTACTTC.

The V and J genes are TRBV6-2 or TRBV6-3 and TRBJ2-1; D unresolved. The V end lost 10 bases, the J end lost 4 bases, and 14 bases lay between the germline ends. This CDR3 spans 13 amino acids. Looked up from germline, CDR1 is MNHEY and CDR2 is SVGEGT. CDR3 sequence: CATTNAEYNEQFF. CDR3 nucleotides: TGTGCCACCACAAACGCAGAATACAATGAGCAGTTCTTC.

This clonotype occurred once. The chain joins TRBV2 to TRBJ2-1, with D unclear. CDR1 SNHLY and CDR2 FYNNEI come from the germline V gene. The CDR3 loop spans 14 amino acids. Trimming removed 5 bases from V and 2 bases from J, with 10 bases in between. CDR3 amino acids: CASSTAGTYNEQFF. CDR3 nucleotide sequence: TGTGCCAGCAGTACAGCTGGTACCTACAATGAGCAGTTCTTC.

V is TRBV5-4 and J is TRBJ1-1; D possibly corresponds to TRBD1 (5 bases). CDR3 size: 13 residues. Germline lookup yields CDR1 SGHNT and CDR2 YYREEE (reference sequence). V was clipped by 5 bases and J by 4 bases, with 12 bases between them. The CDR3 DNA sequence: TGTGCCAGCAGTTTTGACAGTTTCACTGAAGCTTTCTTT. It encodes CASSFDSFTEAFF.

The chain combines TRBV28 with TRBJ2-3, with a tentative D call TRBD1 (5 bases). The CDR3 totals 15 residues. Germline values: CDR1 MDHEN, CDR2 SYDVKM. Deletions cut 10 bases from V and 1 base from J, with 18 bases between. CDR3 coding DNA: TGTGCCACCATTGACTTAGGGGTCGGCACAGATACGCAGTATTTT. This gives the protein CATIDLGVGTDTQYF.